These T cell receptor beta chains were read from a single sample in a study of T cell responses to AZD1222 COVID-19 vaccine. Sequencing used immunoSEQ multiplex PCR; TCRdb keeps in-frame clones, though not all of them. The table includes approximately 150,000 clones, roughly 86% detected once. This material consisted of peripheral blood, taken 28 days after the second dose of the MenACWY control vaccine. These receptors were collected from an adult who received the MenACWY meningococcal vaccine as a control. Each CDR3 is given with its conserved first and last residue. The D gene is left open where the match is weak. Where a row states a size, it is once, few, many or the class of an expanded clone; other rows omit it.

abundance | j_gene | d_gene | v_gene | CDR3nt | CDR3aa
NA | TRBJ2-3 | TRBD2 | TRBV11-3 | TGTGCCAGCAGCCCTGGTCAGGGACTAGCGGCTAGCACAGATACGCAGTATTTT | CASSPGQGLAASTDTQYF
NA | TRBJ1-6 | NA | TRBV4-3 | TGCGCCAGCAGCCAAGACCCCAGGCCAGTGGATTCACCCCTCCACTTT | CASSQDPRPVDSPLHF
once | TRBJ1-4 | NA | TRBV4-2 | TGTGCCAGCAGCCAAGTCAGATCAACTAATGAAAAACTGTTTTTT | CASSQVRSTNEKLFF
NA | TRBJ1-3 | NA | TRBV5-1 | TGCGCCAGCAGCCCCGACTGGGACACCATATATTTT | CASSPDWDTIYF
NA | TRBJ1-6 | NA | TRBV6-6 | TGTGCCAGTAGTCCGCGAGTCAGTTCAACCTATAATTCACCCCTCCACTTT | CASSPRVSSTYNSPLHF
NA | TRBJ1-2 | TRBD1 | TRBV7-2 | TGTGCCAGCAGCTTAGGGATACAGGGGCAGGGCTACACCTTC | CASSLGIQGQGYTF
once | TRBJ1-1 | TRBD1 | TRBV11-1 | TGTGCCAGCAGCGCCCTACAGGGGGCGGAAGCTTTCTTT | CASSALQGAEAFF
NA | TRBJ1-4 | NA | TRBV3-1/TRBV3-2 | TGTGCCAGCAGCCAAGGACAGGCAACTAATGAAAAACTGTTTTTT | CASSQGQATNEKLFF
NA | TRBJ2-1 | NA | TRBV6-5 | TGTGCCAGCGCAAGGTCACGAAACGACAATGAGCAGTTCTTC | CASARSRNDNEQFF
few | TRBJ1-2 | NA | TRBV10-3 | TGTGCCATCAGTGAAATAGGCAATGGCTACACCTTC | CAISEIGNGYTF
NA | TRBJ2-5 | NA | TRBV7-9 | TGTGCCAGCAGCTTTTTTCGTGCACAAGAGACCCAGTACTTC | CASSFFRAQETQYF
NA | TRBJ1-2 | NA | TRBV19 | TGTGCCAGTAGTATAGATTTACAGAAACCCTACACCTTC | CASSIDLQKPYTF
NA | TRBJ1-1 | NA | TRBV7-3 | TGTGCCAGCAGCTTAGAGCGGATTCGGAACACTGAAGCTTTCTTT | CASSLERIRNTEAFF
once | TRBJ2-1 | TRBD2 | TRBV11-3 | TGTGCCAGCAGTCTTTCCGGGGGAGGGTCCTACAATGAGCAGTTCTTC | CASSLSGGGSYNEQFF
NA | TRBJ1-2 | NA | TRBV7-2 | TGTGCCAGCAGCTTGGACAGACAGGGCTACACCTTC | CASSLDRQGYTF
NA | TRBJ2-7 | TRBD1 | TRBV2 | TGTGCCAGCAGCGGACAGGCTTACGAGCAGTACTTC | CASSGQAYEQYF
few | TRBJ2-1 | TRBD2 | TRBV9 | TGTGCCAGCAGCGTACTCGGGAGGGCAGCCTACAATGAGCAGTTCTTC | CASSVLGRAAYNEQFF
NA | TRBJ1-2 | NA | TRBV15 | TGTGCCACCAGCAACGTCGCAGGGGATTACTATGGCTACACCTTC | CATSNVAGDYYGYTF